The 18 T cell receptor beta chains listed next were all sequenced from one sample in a study of blood T cells in healthy people across ages (dated by TCRdb to 2014 to 2015). The library was prepared using 5' RACE. Sequenced on an Illumina HiSeq 2500. The second PCR ran for roughly 6 to 11 cycles and used a J-beta primer mix along with a sample-barcoded 5' primer. TCRdb reanalyzed the raw reads on its own, using fastp at Q25 for trimming and MiXCR for clone calling, and kept in-frame beta chains. Rows merge per CDR3 protein into single entries with the most common DNA and genes. This sample gives 850,000 to 1,000,000 distinct CDR3 sequences in total; roughly half of them show up just once. The ten top clones hold over 20% of the sample. The sample was blood. The receptors stem from a woman in her sixties in good health.

The rearrangement links TRBV7-2 to TRBJ1-2; TRBD1 agrees at 8 bases. CDR3 length: 15 amino acids. The trim removed 5 bases at V and 0 bases at J, leaving 5 bases unmatched. CDR1 is SGHTA, CDR2 FQGNSA, per germline. The CDR3 coding sequence is TGTGCCAGCAGCAGGACAGGGTCGCCTAACTATGGCTACACCTTC. Amino acids: CASSRTGSPNYGYTF.

The gene calls are TRBV4-1 and TRBJ1-5, with D uncertain. Germline assignment: CDR1 MGHRA and CDR2 YSYEKL. Trimming took 3 bases from V and 3 from J, leaving 12 bases between them. This CDR3 has 15 residues. The CDR3 loop is CASSQIPRHNQPQHF. For the CDR3, the DNA is TGCGCCAGCAGCCAGATCCCGCGGCACAATCAGCCCCAGCATTTT.

The chain is built from TRBV12-3 or TRBV12-4 and TRBJ2-1; a weak D match, TRBD2 (5 bases). The CDR3 sequence is 15 residues long. V gave up 5 bases and J gave up 2 bases, with 13 bases separating them. This CDR3 reads CASSQVAGPYNEQFF. CDR3 nucleotide sequence: TGTGCCAGCAGTCAGGTTGCGGGCCCCTACAATGAGCAGTTCTTC.

This chain connects TRBV25-1 to TRBJ2-5; perhaps TRBD2 as D (5 bases). Germline V gene lookup returns CDR1 MGHDK and CDR2 SYGVNS. The CDR3 totals 14 residues. Trimming shortened V by 3 bases and J by 4 bases, and 12 bases separated the two germline ends. CDR3 residues: CASSDRTGRETQYF. The CDR3 DNA reads TGTGCCAGCAGTGACAGGACGGGGAGAGAGACCCAGTACTTC.

This clonotype has just a few counts. The chain links TRBV4-3 to TRBJ2-7; tentative D call: TRBD2 (6 bases). Germline-derived CDR1 and CDR2 are LGHNA and YSLEER. CDR3 length: 16 amino acids. Trimming pared 0 bases from V and 4 bases from J, leaving 16 bases between. The CDR3 coding sequence is TGCGCCAGCAGCCAAGATGACGGGAGTTTGCTATACGAGCAGTACTTC. This gives the protein CASSQDDGSLLYEQYF.

This clonotype was counted ten times or more. The rearrangement joins TRBV29-1 to TRBJ2-5; D gene ambiguous. V was trimmed by 3 bases and J by 2 bases, leaving 7 bases between them. This CDR3 comprises 12 residues. CDR1 is SQVTM and CDR2 is ANQGSEA in the germline V gene. CDR3 nucleotides: TGCAGCGTTGAGGAACGGCAAGAGACCCAGTACTTC. It encodes CSVEERQETQYF.

V and J are TRBV4-1 and TRBJ2-1, with 14 bases matching TRBD2. Gene TRBJ2-7 matches the end of the DNA better, so the J call may be wrong. Germline CDR1 and CDR2: MGHRA and YSYEKL. There are 21 residues in the CDR3. This CDR3 is CASSQGTSGGYQETQYNEQYF. For the CDR3, the DNA is TGCGCCAGCAGCCAAGGGACTAGCGGGGGGTACCAAGAGACCCAGTACAATGAGCAGTACTTC.

The chain employs TRBV7-2 and TRBJ2-1, with 12 positions matching TRBD2. The CDR3 is 16 amino acids. The germline CDR1 and CDR2 sequences are SGHTA and FQGNSA. V lost 6 bases and J lost 3; bases outside the gene matches: 6. As DNA, the CDR3 is TGTGCCAGCAGGAAGACTAGCGGGAGCTTCTACAATGAGCAGTTCTTC. This gives the protein CASRKTSGSFYNEQFF.

This clonotype occurred once. The chain uses TRBV20-1 and TRBJ2-4, with 8 bases that match TRBD1. V was clipped by 5 bases and J by 1 base; unmatched bases: 16. CDR1 is DFQATT and CDR2 is SNEGSKA in the germline V gene (reference sequence). CDR3 size: 18 residues. CDR3 loop: CSALGQGASLLAKNIQYF. The CDR3 DNA is TGCAGTGCTCTTGGACAGGGTGCCTCTTTACTGGCCAAAAACATTCAGTACTTC.

This clonotype came up once. J is TRBJ2-5 and V is TRBV3-1, with 8 nucleotides matching TRBD1. Germline CDR1 and CDR2: LGHDT and YNNKEL (reference sequence). The CDR3 runs to 13 residues. The ends lost 4 bases at V and 10 bases at J; junction bases unmatched: 8. The CDR3 spells CASSLMDRAIQYF. CDR3 DNA: TGTGCCAGCAGCCTCATGGACAGGGCAATCCAGTACTTC.

This clonotype was picked up one time. J is TRBJ2-3 and V is TRBV20-1, with TRBD2 matching over 13 bases. This CDR3 contains 14 residues. Trimming cost V 6 bases and J 3 bases; bases outside gene matches: 3. The germline gives CDR1 DFQATT, CDR2 SNEGSKA (reference sequence). The CDR3 nucleotides read TGCAGTGCATGGACTAGCGGGAGAACAGATACGCAGTATTTT. It yields the protein CSAWTSGRTDTQYF.

This clonotype occurred a few times. The chain couples TRBV6-6 to TRBJ2-7; possibly TRBD2 for D (5 bases). The CDR3 contains 16 residues. V shed 0 bases and J shed 4 bases, with 16 bases lying between them. Per germline, CDR1 MNHNY and CDR2 SVGAGI (reference sequence). Here the CDR3 reads CASSYSGNRNTYEQYF. CDR3 DNA: TGTGCCAGCAGTTACTCCGGGAACAGAAATACGTACGAGCAGTACTTC.

In regard to this clonotype: Compared with germline, one end of the junction differs, possibly owing to a read error. The chain uses TRBV28 and TRBJ2-1; a possible D gene is TRBD1 (5 bases). The J call is in doubt because the DNA end fits TRBJ2-7 better. The CDR3 totals 11 residues. From germline, CDR1 is MDHEN and CDR2 SYDVKM. This CDR3 is CAGSTYREQYF. In DNA, the CDR3 is TGTGCCGGCAGTACCTACAGGGAGCAGTACTTC.

This chain links TRBV4-3 with TRBJ1-1; D gene uncertain. V lost 3 bases and J 1 base, leaving 15 bases between the germline ends. From germline, CDR1 is LGHNA and CDR2 YSLEER. The CDR3 has 16 residues. The CDR3 loop reads CASSQTSRVGNTEAFF. The CDR3, as DNA: TGCGCCAGCAGCCAGACCTCCCGGGTCGGGAACACTGAAGCTTTCTTT.

The V and J genes are TRBV2 and TRBJ1-2; D unclear. V was clipped by 4 bases and J by 6 bases, with 9 bases between them. The CDR3 contains 12 residues. In germline, CDR1 is SNHLY, CDR2 FYNNEI. For the CDR3, the DNA is TGTGCCAGCAGTGTTGGGGAAGATGGCTACACCTTC. Its translation is CASSVGEDGYTF.

The chain couples TRBV28 to TRBJ2-1; weak D call: TRBD1 (6 bases). The germline V gene encodes CDR1 MDHEN and CDR2 SYDVKM. V was trimmed by 3 bases and J by 3 bases, leaving 12 bases between them. CDR3 length: 15 residues. The CDR3 DNA reads as TGTGCCAGCAGTTTGGTTCAGGGGCGCTACAATGAGCAGTTCTTC. Residues: CASSLVQGRYNEQFF.

This clonotype was observed a handful of times. The chain links TRBV7-9 to TRBJ2-4; no firm D call. V was clipped by 5 bases and J by 0 bases, with 14 bases between them. The germline V gene encodes CDR1 SEHNR and CDR2 FQNEAQ (reference sequence). CDR3 length equals 16 residues. CDR3 protein: CASSRDIVLAKNIQYF. CDR3 in DNA: TGTGCCAGCAGCCGAGACATAGTTCTAGCCAAAAACATTCAGTACTTC.

This chain uses TRBV7-2 with TRBJ1-5; no reliable D call. CDR1 SGHTA and CDR2 FQGNSA come from the germline V gene. V lost 4 bases to trimming and J lost 4 bases, with 11 bases between them. CDR3 length: 14 residues. CDR3 region: CASSSRPANQPQHF. Written as DNA, the CDR3 is TGTGCCAGCAGCTCTCGCCCGGCGAATCAGCCCCAGCATTTT.